The clone carrying this T cell receptor (beta chain) was counted once. These data are taken from a study of blood T cell repertoires in COVID-19. Germline V CDR1 and CDR2: SGHTS, YDEGEE. The CDR3 extends over 13 amino acids. V gave up 5 bases and J gave up 6 bases; unmatched junction bases: 4. The data were produced by immunoSEQ multiplex PCR, yet TCRdb's version contains in-frame clones alone and is incomplete. The data show about 150,000 clones, roughly 79% seen once. The sample was peripheral blood. This chain joins TRBV5-8 and TRBJ1-5; TRBD1 matches 8 bases. The TCR sequence derives from a woman between 55 and 75 years old with active or convalescent COVID-19. In DNA form, the CDR3 reads TGTGCCAGCAGTTCCCAGGGGGCTCAGCCCCAGCATTTT. This sequence encodes CASSSQGAQPQHF.